A selection of T cell receptor beta chains follows, all from one sample in a study of blood T cell repertoires in COVID-19. Data came from immunoSEQ multiplex PCR; TCRdb stores just in-frame clones and leaves some out. The table lists roughly 72,000 clones, roughly 82% of them singletons. The sequencing input was peripheral blood. The receptors come from a woman older than 75 with acute or convalescent COVID-19. Each CDR3 is given with its conserved first and last residue. Fields, in order: J gene, D gene, clone size, V gene, CDR3 DNA, CDR3 protein. D genes are given only for firm matches. Expanded clones are given a class, and other clones once, few, many or no size at all.

j_call: TRBJ2-5
d_call: -
clone_size: -
v_call: TRBV9
cdr3_nt: TGTGCCAGCAGCTTAAGGTTAGGGAGACAAGAGACCCAGTACTTC
cdr3_aa: CASSLRLGRQETQYF

j_call: TRBJ2-3
d_call: -
clone_size: -
v_call: TRBV5-1
cdr3_nt: TGCGCCAGCAGCTTAGACCTAGCTAGCACAGATACGCAGTATTTT
cdr3_aa: CASSLDLASTDTQYF

j_call: TRBJ2-3
d_call: -
clone_size: -
v_call: TRBV9
cdr3_nt: TGTGCCAGCAGCGTAGAAAAGCGCAGCACAGATACGCAGTATTTT
cdr3_aa: CASSVEKRSTDTQYF

j_call: TRBJ2-3
d_call: TRBD2
clone_size: -
v_call: TRBV19
cdr3_nt: TGTGCCAGTAGTATGTCCGGGACTAGCGCAACAGATACGCAGTATTTT
cdr3_aa: CASSMSGTSATDTQYF

j_call: TRBJ2-7
d_call: -
clone_size: -
v_call: TRBV4-2
cdr3_nt: TGTGCCAGCAGCCAAGATCGTGGCGGAGCCGATACCTACGAGCAGTACTTC
cdr3_aa: CASSQDRGGADTYEQYF

j_call: TRBJ1-1
d_call: TRBD1
clone_size: -
v_call: TRBV7-2
cdr3_nt: TGTGCCAGCAGCCTCCGGGACAGGGGGCAAACTTTCTTT
cdr3_aa: CASSLRDRGQTFF

j_call: TRBJ1-5
d_call: -
clone_size: -
v_call: TRBV28
cdr3_nt: TGTGCCAGCAGTGTCGGGGTCTTTAGCAATCAGCCCCAGCATTTT
cdr3_aa: CASSVGVFSNQPQHF

j_call: TRBJ2-3
d_call: TRBD1
clone_size: -
v_call: TRBV9
cdr3_nt: TGTGCCAGCAGCTCCGGGACAGGGGTCACTAGCACAGATACGCAGTATTTT
cdr3_aa: CASSSGTGVTSTDTQYF

j_call: TRBJ2-3
d_call: TRBD2
clone_size: -
v_call: TRBV7-3
cdr3_nt: TGTGCCAGCAGGCGGACTAGCGGCTTCACAGATACGCAGTATTTT
cdr3_aa: CASRRTSGFTDTQYF

j_call: TRBJ2-3
d_call: -
clone_size: -
v_call: TRBV28
cdr3_nt: TGTGCCAGCAATCCTAGCGCCACAGATACGCAGTATTTT
cdr3_aa: CASNPSATDTQYF

j_call: TRBJ2-3
d_call: TRBD1
clone_size: -
v_call: TRBV7-6
cdr3_nt: TGTGCCAGCAGCCCCCCGTCGGGACAGGTCCCCGATACGCAGTATTTT
cdr3_aa: CASSPPSGQVPDTQYF

j_call: TRBJ2-2
d_call: TRBD2
clone_size: -
v_call: TRBV27
cdr3_nt: TGTGCCAGCAGAACGGTAGCGGGAGGGAGGGCCGGGGAGCTGTTTTTT
cdr3_aa: CASRTVAGGRAGELFF

j_call: TRBJ1-1
d_call: -
clone_size: -
v_call: TRBV3-1/TRBV3-2
cdr3_nt: TGTGCCAGCAGCACCCGGACAGCTAAGGATGAAGCTTTCTTT
cdr3_aa: CASSTRTAKDEAFF

j_call: TRBJ2-3
d_call: TRBD2
clone_size: many
v_call: TRBV5-1
cdr3_nt: TGCGCCAGCAGCACCGCATCTAGCGGACCCGGACTTAGCACAGATACGCAGTATTTT
cdr3_aa: CASSTASSGPGLSTDTQYF

j_call: TRBJ2-5
d_call: TRBD1
clone_size: -
v_call: TRBV7-9
cdr3_nt: TGTGCCAGCAGCTCACAGGGGACCCAAGAGACCCAGTACTTC
cdr3_aa: CASSSQGTQETQYF

j_call: TRBJ2-4
d_call: TRBD2
clone_size: -
v_call: TRBV4-1
cdr3_nt: TGCGCCAGCAGTTCCGGGACTAGCGGGCTTCTAGCCAAAAACATTCAGTACTTC
cdr3_aa: CASSSGTSGLLAKNIQYF

j_call: TRBJ1-2
d_call: -
clone_size: -
v_call: TRBV28
cdr3_nt: TGTGCCAGCAGTATCCCAGGGCGGATCTATGGCTACACCTTC
cdr3_aa: CASSIPGRIYGYTF

j_call: TRBJ1-1
d_call: TRBD1
clone_size: -
v_call: TRBV7-2
cdr3_nt: TGTGCCAGCAGCCTACATTCCGGACAGGTTCGAGCTTTCTTT
cdr3_aa: CASSLHSGQVRAFF

j_call: TRBJ2-1
d_call: TRBD1
clone_size: -
v_call: TRBV18
cdr3_nt: TGTGCCAGCTCACCCGGGACAGGGGGCTGGAATGAGCAGTTCTTC
cdr3_aa: CASSPGTGGWNEQFF

j_call: TRBJ1-1
d_call: TRBD1
clone_size: -
v_call: TRBV5-1
cdr3_nt: TGCGCCAGCAGCCCGGGGACAGCGAACACTGAAGCTTTCTTT
cdr3_aa: CASSPGTANTEAFF

j_call: TRBJ1-1
d_call: TRBD1
clone_size: -
v_call: TRBV6-2/TRBV6-3
cdr3_nt: TGTGCCAGCAGCCCAACAGGGGGTAGGACTGAAGCTTTCTTT
cdr3_aa: CASSPTGGRTEAFF

j_call: TRBJ2-3
d_call: TRBD2
clone_size: -
v_call: TRBV14
cdr3_nt: TGTGCCAGCAGCCAAAGGCTAGCGGGAGCCTCAGATACGCAGTATTTT
cdr3_aa: CASSQRLAGASDTQYF

j_call: TRBJ1-4
d_call: TRBD1
clone_size: -
v_call: TRBV6-5
cdr3_nt: TGTGCCAGCAGTCCCCTGACAGGGAGGAATGAAAAACTGTTTTTT
cdr3_aa: CASSPLTGRNEKLFF

j_call: TRBJ2-2
d_call: -
clone_size: few
v_call: TRBV18
cdr3_nt: TGTGCCAGCTCACCAGTAGCGAGCAGCCCGAACACCGGGGAGCTGTTTTTT
cdr3_aa: CASSPVASSPNTGELFF

j_call: TRBJ1-5
d_call: TRBD1
clone_size: -
v_call: TRBV2
cdr3_nt: TGTGCCAGCAGTCAGGGGGTCGGGGGCCACAATCAGCCCCAGCATTTT
cdr3_aa: CASSQGVGGHNQPQHF

j_call: TRBJ2-7
d_call: TRBD2
clone_size: few
v_call: TRBV14
cdr3_nt: TGTGCCAGCAGCCGCTTGACTAGCGTGGGGTACGAGCAGTACTTC
cdr3_aa: CASSRLTSVGYEQYF

j_call: TRBJ2-1
d_call: TRBD1
clone_size: -
v_call: TRBV27
cdr3_nt: TGTGCCAGCAGCTCACTACCGACAGGGCCGAATGAGCAGTTCTTC
cdr3_aa: CASSSLPTGPNEQFF

j_call: TRBJ2-7
d_call: TRBD2
clone_size: -
v_call: TRBV10-1
cdr3_nt: TGCGCCAGCAACCCGGGACTAGCCTACGAGCAGTACTTC
cdr3_aa: CASNPGLAYEQYF

j_call: TRBJ1-2
d_call: -
clone_size: -
v_call: TRBV30
cdr3_nt: TGTGCCTGGAGTGTACAGAGCGGGGGCTACACCTTC
cdr3_aa: CAWSVQSGGYTF

j_call: TRBJ2-7
d_call: -
clone_size: -
v_call: TRBV4-1
cdr3_nt: TGCGCCAGCAGCCAACTCGGGATTGGTCACCTTTACGAGCAGTACTTC
cdr3_aa: CASSQLGIGHLYEQYF

j_call: TRBJ2-7
d_call: -
clone_size: -
v_call: TRBV5-6
cdr3_nt: TGTGCCAGCAGCCCAGTGGGGCAGGGTGAGCAGTACTTC
cdr3_aa: CASSPVGQGEQYF

j_call: TRBJ2-1
d_call: -
clone_size: few
v_call: TRBV27
cdr3_nt: TGTGCCAGCAGTTTAAATCCACTAGTGGTTGGTATAAGCTCCTACAATGAGCAGTTCTTC
cdr3_aa: CASSLNPLVVGISSYNEQFF

j_call: TRBJ2-1
d_call: -
clone_size: -
v_call: TRBV5-4
cdr3_nt: TGTGCCAGCAGCCCCGGAGGGTCGCCCGGGGGTGAGCAGTTCTTC
cdr3_aa: CASSPGGSPGGEQFF

j_call: TRBJ2-1
d_call: TRBD1
clone_size: -
v_call: TRBV6-6
cdr3_nt: TGTGCCAGCAGAGACCGGGACAGGGGGCCGTGGAATGAGCAGTTCTTC
cdr3_aa: CASRDRDRGPWNEQFF

j_call: TRBJ1-2
d_call: TRBD1
clone_size: -
v_call: TRBV28
cdr3_nt: TGTGCCAGCAGTTTGGGACAGCTATATGGCTACACCTTC
cdr3_aa: CASSLGQLYGYTF

j_call: TRBJ2-1
d_call: TRBD1
clone_size: -
v_call: TRBV9
cdr3_nt: TGTGCCAGCAGCGCTTTTACAGGGGGTGGTGAGCAGTTCTTC
cdr3_aa: CASSAFTGGGEQFF

j_call: TRBJ2-7
d_call: -
clone_size: few
v_call: TRBV19
cdr3_nt: TGTGCCAGTAGTAGATTCCCACAGAGCTCCTACGAGCAGTACTTC
cdr3_aa: CASSRFPQSSYEQYF

j_call: TRBJ2-1
d_call: -
clone_size: -
v_call: TRBV4-1
cdr3_nt: TGCGCCAGCAGCCAGACTCAACCACCGTATTACAATGAGCAGTTCTTC
cdr3_aa: CASSQTQPPYYNEQFF

j_call: TRBJ2-1
d_call: -
clone_size: -
v_call: TRBV27
cdr3_nt: TGTGCCAGCAGTTTACTCCTCGCAGGGGTAGGGGATGAGCAGTTCTTC
cdr3_aa: CASSLLLAGVGDEQFF

j_call: TRBJ2-7
d_call: TRBD1
clone_size: -
v_call: TRBV6-6
cdr3_nt: TGTGCCAGCAGTCGAGCCGGACAGGGGGCGTCGTACGAGCAGTACTTC
cdr3_aa: CASSRAGQGASYEQYF

j_call: TRBJ2-5
d_call: TRBD1
clone_size: -
v_call: TRBV5-6
cdr3_nt: TGTGCCAGCAGCCCGGACAGGGGCTATTACCAAGAGACCCAGTACTTC
cdr3_aa: CASSPDRGYYQETQYF

j_call: TRBJ2-7
d_call: -
clone_size: -
v_call: TRBV28
cdr3_nt: TGTGCCAGCAGTTCGGACACTTACGAGCAGTACTTC
cdr3_aa: CASSSDTYEQYF

j_call: TRBJ2-2
d_call: -
clone_size: many
v_call: TRBV5-1
cdr3_nt: TGCGCCAGCAGCCCCCGGACTCCCCCCCCCACCGGGGAGCTGTTTTTT
cdr3_aa: CASSPRTPPPTGELFF

j_call: TRBJ2-2
d_call: TRBD2
clone_size: -
v_call: TRBV7-9
cdr3_nt: TGTGCCAGCAGCTTAGGGACTTCGGGTAGCGGGTTTAACACCGGGGAGCTGTTTTTT
cdr3_aa: CASSLGTSGSGFNTGELFF

j_call: TRBJ2-7
d_call: TRBD2
clone_size: -
v_call: TRBV6-6
cdr3_nt: TGTGCCAGCAGTCCTCTCTCTCCGGGACTAGCGGGGTACGAGCAGTACTTC
cdr3_aa: CASSPLSPGLAGYEQYF

j_call: TRBJ2-7
d_call: TRBD1
clone_size: -
v_call: TRBV7-2
cdr3_nt: TGTGCCAGCAGCCCGAGGGGACAGGGGAAATACGAGCAGTACTTC
cdr3_aa: CASSPRGQGKYEQYF

j_call: TRBJ1-6
d_call: -
clone_size: -
v_call: TRBV7-2
cdr3_nt: TGTGCCAGCAGCCCTTCCCGGAATTCACCCCTCCACTTT
cdr3_aa: CASSPSRNSPLHF

j_call: TRBJ2-1
d_call: TRBD2
clone_size: -
v_call: TRBV7-3
cdr3_nt: TGTGCCAGCAGCCTATCTAGCGGGAGGATTCGGAGCTCCTACAATGAGCAGTTCTTC
cdr3_aa: CASSLSSGRIRSSYNEQFF

j_call: TRBJ2-7
d_call: TRBD2
clone_size: once
v_call: TRBV9
cdr3_nt: TGTGCCAGCAGCGTGGGTAGCGGGAGTATATACGAGCAGTACTTC
cdr3_aa: CASSVGSGSIYEQYF

j_call: TRBJ1-5
d_call: TRBD1
clone_size: -
v_call: TRBV27
cdr3_nt: TGTGCCAGCAGATTACAGGGGAATCAGCCCCAGCATTTT
cdr3_aa: CASRLQGNQPQHF

j_call: TRBJ2-3
d_call: -
clone_size: -
v_call: TRBV29-1
cdr3_nt: TGCAGCGTTGGCAGGGGTTCAGATACGCAGTATTTT
cdr3_aa: CSVGRGSDTQYF

j_call: TRBJ2-1
d_call: -
clone_size: few
v_call: TRBV27
cdr3_nt: TGTGCCTGCAGGGGGAGCGGGAACAATGAGCAGTTCTTC
cdr3_aa: CACRGSGNNEQFF

j_call: TRBJ1-5
d_call: -
clone_size: -
v_call: TRBV2
cdr3_nt: TGTGCCAGCAAGACAGGCCGGGCGGCCGATCAGCCCCAGCATTTT
cdr3_aa: CASKTGRAADQPQHF

j_call: TRBJ2-3
d_call: TRBD2
clone_size: once
v_call: TRBV25-1
cdr3_nt: TGTGCCAGCAGGGGACTAGCGGAATGGGATACGCAGTATTTT
cdr3_aa: CASRGLAEWDTQYF

j_call: TRBJ1-5
d_call: -
clone_size: few
v_call: TRBV7-8
cdr3_nt: TGTGCCAGCAGCTTAAGGCAGACTCGTGAGGCCCAGCATTTT
cdr3_aa: CASSLRQTREAQHF

j_call: TRBJ2-4
d_call: -
clone_size: -
v_call: TRBV21-1
cdr3_nt: TGTGCCAACTGGCGGGGAACCGGGACAGACAAAAACATTCAGTACTTC
cdr3_aa: CANWRGTGTDKNIQYF

j_call: TRBJ2-3
d_call: TRBD2
clone_size: -
v_call: TRBV5-4
cdr3_nt: TGTGCCAGCAGCTTGGGTGGTAGCGGGACCACGCAGTATTTT
cdr3_aa: CASSLGGSGTTQYF

j_call: TRBJ1-2
d_call: -
clone_size: -
v_call: TRBV6-5
cdr3_nt: TGTGCCTCGTCCCTACAGGCGAACTATGGCTACACCTTC
cdr3_aa: CASSLQANYGYTF

j_call: TRBJ2-2
d_call: -
clone_size: -
v_call: TRBV6-1
cdr3_nt: TGTGCCAGCAGTGAAGGACAGTTAGGCACCGGGGAGCTGTTTTTT
cdr3_aa: CASSEGQLGTGELFF